The sequence of this TCR beta chain was determined in a study of cytomegalovirus exposure and HLA in healthy donors. Overall study context: Unique TCRs from HLA-typed donors, 80 million to 100 million of them, were held in an early data release.

Primers included in the PCR were 60 Vbeta and 13 Jbeta primers. In the authors' methods: Later, an analysis found around 77 million unique TCR beta chains, and 9.5 million to 11 million of these were shared. Clones were read by immunoSEQ multiplex PCR, and TCRdb kept only the in-frame ones, dropping some. For V, J and clone size, that table is used; D and trimming come from the DNA. The profile shows roughly 120,000 clones, roughly 80% of them singletons. Germline V gene sequence: CDR1 SGHRS, CDR2 YFSETQ. This CDR3 has 15 amino acids. The ends were cut back, 4 bases at V and 0 bases at J, with 12 bases in the middle. Study-wide points: Per published accounts, TCR beta sequences correctly predicted the HLA-A and HLA-B alleles of most subjects. An analysis done earlier found most TCR beta V segments productive about 90% or about 30% of the time.

In the case of this clone: Its target is unknown.

Sample: PBMCs. V gene TRBV5-1 combines with J gene TRBJ2-3, with D perhaps TRBD2 (5 bases). The clonotype comes from a man aged 30-40 years in good health and CMV-seropositive. CDR3 sequence: CASSRWGASTDTQYF. CDR3 sequence (DNA): TGCGCCAGCAGCAGGTGGGGAGCTAGCACAGATACGCAGTATTTT. Complete variable domain (other parts from reference TRBV5-1 and TRBJ2-3): KAGVTQTPRYLIKTRGQQVTLSCSPISGHRSVSWYQQTPGQGLQFLFEYFSETQRNKGNFPGRFSGRQFSNSRSEMNVSTLELGDSALYLCASSRWGASTDTQYFGPGTRLTVL.